This T cell receptor (beta chain) was identified during a study of blood T cell repertoires in COVID-19 (dated by TCRdb to the early 2020s). Broadly, across the study: Collaborator samples came from the United States, Italy and Spain and covered acute and convalescent phases of COVID-19. The material from the prospective study consisted of cDNA or gDNA derived from T cells, B-cell-depleted T cells, or PBMCs. The dataset comprised deeply sampled blood TCRbeta repertoires from subjects exposed to, actively infected with, or recovered from COVID-19. The repertoires were made available in a free public database intended to serve as a resource for research on the immune response to SARS-CoV-2. The samples were drawn from the first 160 participants of the ongoing ImmuneRACE study and from over a thousand subjects provided by 6 global collaborators. Sample metadata almost always included a de-identified subject ID, COVID-19 status, age in years and sex. Where HLA class I and class II types were available, the types were taken from metadata supplied by the sample provider, not from assay-based typing.

Each collaborating institution followed its own protocols to collect whole blood in K2EDTA tubes. For TCRbeta analysis, collaborators shipped samples in one of three forms: frozen whole blood, isolated PBMCs, or DNA extracted from either of those sample types. This clone was seen more than once but under ten times. Its antigen specificity is not known. No much larger clonotype is one base removed from it; base qualities were not supplied. This sample also contains other DNA sequences that code for the same CDR3. The CDR1 and CDR2 encoded by the germline V gene are SNHLY and FYNNEI. Between the V and J ends, shortened by 2 bases and 4 bases respectively, the junction contains 5 bases. From its cysteine to its phenylalanine, the CDR3 spans 12 amino acids. Only CDR3 DNA is held: 36 bases, read in frame from base 1. TCRbeta CDR3 regions were amplified from genomic DNA by means of the immunoSEQ Assay, a bias-controlled multiplex PCR. Per the original workflow: Nucleated cell counts per sample were estimated from amplification of reference gene primers within the assay. To quantify the absolute abundance of each unique TCRbeta CDR3 rearrangement, sequence reads were collapsed and filtered. For each sample, productive Simpson clonality was calculated as the square root of Simpson's diversity index over productive rearrangements. Drawn from immuneACCESS, this table holds only the in-frame rearrangements with V and J called that TCRdb kept. Clones are partly lost; checked studies trace under half to an unresolved V gene and leave the rest unexplained. V and J calls and clone size follow that table, whereas D and trimming were derived from the DNA. The sample contains about 140,000 clones, less than 80% of them found a single time. 3.5% to 5% of the sample is taken by the ten largest.

Here is what the overall study found, with its caveats: The amount of clinical and demographic metadata varied by source and participant and was provided uncurated.

Here the chain combines TRBV2 and TRBJ1-2, with TRBD1 perhaps the D gene, on 5 matching bases. This sequence originates from a woman of 80 years or more with active or convalescent COVID-19. The sample comprised peripheral blood. The DNA sequence is given as TGTGCCAGCAGTGAACAGGGCTATGGCTACACCTTC. It specifies CASSEQGYGYTF.